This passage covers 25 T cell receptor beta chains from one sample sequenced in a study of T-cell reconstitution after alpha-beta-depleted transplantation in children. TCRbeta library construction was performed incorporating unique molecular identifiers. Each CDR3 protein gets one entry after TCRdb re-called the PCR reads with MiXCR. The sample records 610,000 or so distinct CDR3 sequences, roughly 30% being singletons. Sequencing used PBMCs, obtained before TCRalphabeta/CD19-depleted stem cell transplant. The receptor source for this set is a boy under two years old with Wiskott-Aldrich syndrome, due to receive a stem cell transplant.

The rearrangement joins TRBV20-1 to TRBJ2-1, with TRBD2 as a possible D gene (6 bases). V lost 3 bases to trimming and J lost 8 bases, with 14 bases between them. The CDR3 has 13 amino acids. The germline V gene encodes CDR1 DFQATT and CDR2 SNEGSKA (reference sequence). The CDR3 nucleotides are TGCAGTGCTAGGGCGGGACCCCGTTATGAGCAGTTCTTC. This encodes CSARAGPRYEQFF.

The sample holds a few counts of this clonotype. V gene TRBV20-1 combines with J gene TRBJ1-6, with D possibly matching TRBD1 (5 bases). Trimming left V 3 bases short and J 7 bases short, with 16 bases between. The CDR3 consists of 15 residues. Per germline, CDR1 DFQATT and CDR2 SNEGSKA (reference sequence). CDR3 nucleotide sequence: TGCAGTGCTAGCGGGACCCTGCGGGGGAATTCACCCCTCCACTTT. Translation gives CSASGTLRGNSPLHF.

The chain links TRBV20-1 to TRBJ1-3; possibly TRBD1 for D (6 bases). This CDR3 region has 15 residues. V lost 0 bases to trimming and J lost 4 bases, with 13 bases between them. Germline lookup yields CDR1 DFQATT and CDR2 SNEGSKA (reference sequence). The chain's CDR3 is CSARDRRGGGNTIYF. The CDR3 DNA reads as TGCAGTGCTAGAGATCGGAGGGGGGGAGGAAACACCATATATTTT.

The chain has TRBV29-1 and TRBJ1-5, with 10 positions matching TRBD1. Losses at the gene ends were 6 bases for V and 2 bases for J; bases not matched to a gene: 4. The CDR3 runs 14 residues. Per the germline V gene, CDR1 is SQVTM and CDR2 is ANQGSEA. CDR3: CSVLTGGRNQPQHF. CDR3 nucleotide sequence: TGCAGCGTGCTGACAGGGGGCCGCAATCAGCCCCAGCATTTT. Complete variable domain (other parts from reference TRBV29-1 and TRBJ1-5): SAVISQKPSRDICQRGTSLTIQCQVDSQVTMMFWYRQQPGQSLTLIATANQGSEATYESGFVIDKFPISRPNLTFSTLTVSNMSPEDSSIYLCSVLTGGRNQPQHFGDGTRLSIL.

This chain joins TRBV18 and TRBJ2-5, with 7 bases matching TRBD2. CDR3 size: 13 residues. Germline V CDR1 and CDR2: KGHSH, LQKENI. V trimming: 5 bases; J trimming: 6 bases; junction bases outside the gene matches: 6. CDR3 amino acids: CASSDEGGQTQYF. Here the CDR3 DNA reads TGTGCCAGCTCAGACGAGGGAGGGCAGACCCAGTACTTC.

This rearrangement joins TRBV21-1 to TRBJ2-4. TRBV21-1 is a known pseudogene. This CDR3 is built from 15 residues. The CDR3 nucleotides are TGTGCCAGCAGCAAAGCAGAAAATGGACCGAACATTCAGTACTTC. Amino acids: CASSKAENGPNIQYF.

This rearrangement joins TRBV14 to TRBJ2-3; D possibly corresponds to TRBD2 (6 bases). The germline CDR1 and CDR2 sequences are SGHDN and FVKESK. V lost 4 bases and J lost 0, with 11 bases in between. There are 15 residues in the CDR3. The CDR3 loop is CASSPRRGSTDTQYF. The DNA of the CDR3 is TGTGCCAGCAGCCCGCGGCGGGGTAGCACAGATACGCAGTATTTT.

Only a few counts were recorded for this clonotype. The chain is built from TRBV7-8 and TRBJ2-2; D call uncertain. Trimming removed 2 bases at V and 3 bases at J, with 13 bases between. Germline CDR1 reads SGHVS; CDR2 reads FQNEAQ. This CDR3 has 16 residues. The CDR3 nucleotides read TGTGCCAGCAGCTTATCGGCACGTGGGTACACCGGGGAGCTGTTTTTT. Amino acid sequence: CASSLSARGYTGELFF.

CDR3 region: CASSTWTGGHEQYF. The CDR3 DNA follows: TGTGCCAGCTCAACTTGGACAGGGGGACACGAGCAGTACTTC. The chain combines TRBV18 with TRBJ2-7, with 10 nucleotides matching TRBD1. CDR1 is KGHSH and CDR2 is LQKENI in the germline V gene. The ends lost 5 bases at V and 5 bases at J; junction bases unmatched: 6. The CDR3 extends over 14 amino acids.

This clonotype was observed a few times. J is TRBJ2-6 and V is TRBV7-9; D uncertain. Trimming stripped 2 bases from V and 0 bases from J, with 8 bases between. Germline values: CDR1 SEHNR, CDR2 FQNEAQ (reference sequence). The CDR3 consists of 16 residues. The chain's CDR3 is CASSLTILSGANVLTF. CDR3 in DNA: TGTGCCAGCAGCTTAACGATTCTCTCTGGGGCCAACGTCCTGACTTTC.

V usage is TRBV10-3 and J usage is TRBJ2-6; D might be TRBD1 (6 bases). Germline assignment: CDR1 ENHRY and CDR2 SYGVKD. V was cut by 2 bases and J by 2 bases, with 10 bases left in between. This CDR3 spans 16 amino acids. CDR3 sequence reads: CAISEDRPPGANVLTF. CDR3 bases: TGTGCCATCAGTGAGGACAGGCCGCCTGGGGCCAACGTCCTGACTTTC.

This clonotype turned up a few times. In DNA form, the CDR3 reads TGTGCCAGCAGCCCACGCGTGGCAGGGGGAGGCGAGCAGTACTTC. Its protein is CASSPRVAGGGEQYF. The V and J genes are TRBV11-2 and TRBJ2-7; TRBD1 might be the D (7 bases). CDR1 and CDR2 (germline): SGHAT, FQNNGV. The V gene lost 5 bases and the J gene lost 6 bases, with 20 bases spanning the gap. The CDR3 consists of 15 residues.

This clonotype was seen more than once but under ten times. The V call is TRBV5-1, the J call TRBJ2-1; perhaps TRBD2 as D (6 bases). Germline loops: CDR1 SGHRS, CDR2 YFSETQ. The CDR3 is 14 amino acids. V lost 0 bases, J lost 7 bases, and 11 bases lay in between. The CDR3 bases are TGCGCCAGCAGCTTGGTCGGGAGCGGGAATGAGCAGTTCTTC. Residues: CASSLVGSGNEQFF.

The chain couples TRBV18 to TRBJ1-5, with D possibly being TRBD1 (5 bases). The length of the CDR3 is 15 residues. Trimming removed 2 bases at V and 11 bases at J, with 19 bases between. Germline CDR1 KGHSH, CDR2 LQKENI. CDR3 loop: CASSPVQGGDQTQHF. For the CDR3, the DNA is TGTGCCAGCTCACCAGTGCAGGGAGGGGATCAAACCCAGCATTTT. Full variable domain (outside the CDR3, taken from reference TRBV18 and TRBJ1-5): NAGVMQNPRHLVRRRGQEARLRCSPMKGHSHVYWYRQLPEEGLKFMVYLQKENIIDESGMPKERFSAEFPKEGPSILRIQQVVRGDSAAYFCASSPVQGGDQTQHFGDGTRLSIL.

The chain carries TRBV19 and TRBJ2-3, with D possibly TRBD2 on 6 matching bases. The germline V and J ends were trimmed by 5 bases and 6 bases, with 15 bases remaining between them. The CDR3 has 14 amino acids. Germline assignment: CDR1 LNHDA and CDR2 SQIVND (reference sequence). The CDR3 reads CASSATGTYDTQYF. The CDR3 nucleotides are TGTGCCAGTAGTGCGACCGGGACTTACGATACGCAGTATTTT. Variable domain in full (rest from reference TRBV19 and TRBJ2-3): DGGITQSPKYLFRKEGQNVTLSCEQNLNHDAMYWYRQDPGQGLRLIYYSQIVNDFQKGDIAEGYSVSREKKESFPLTVTSAQKNPTAFYLCASSATGTYDTQYFGPGTRLTVL.

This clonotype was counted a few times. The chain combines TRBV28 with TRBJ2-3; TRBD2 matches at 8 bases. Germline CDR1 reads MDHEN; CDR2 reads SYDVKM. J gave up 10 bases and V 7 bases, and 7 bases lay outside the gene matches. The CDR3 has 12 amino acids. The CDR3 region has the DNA TGTGCCAGCAAGTCGGGAGGGCCCTCGCAGTATTTT. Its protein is CASKSGGPSQYF.

The CDR3 nucleotides read TGCAGCGCTGCCTCCCGGAGTGAGACTGAGCAGTTCTTC. Protein: CSAASRSETEQFF. This sequence joins TRBV29-1 and TRBJ2-1; D is ambiguous. The CDR3 totals 13 residues. Per the germline V gene, CDR1 is SQVTM and CDR2 is ANQGSEA. Trimming stripped 7 bases from V and 9 bases from J, with 19 bases between.

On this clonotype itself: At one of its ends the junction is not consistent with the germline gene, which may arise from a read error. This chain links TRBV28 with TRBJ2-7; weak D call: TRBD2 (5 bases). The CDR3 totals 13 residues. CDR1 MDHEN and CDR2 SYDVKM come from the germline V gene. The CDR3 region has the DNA TGTGCCAGCAGTTTGCCTAGCTCCCACGAGCAGTACTTC. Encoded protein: CASSLPSSHEQYF.

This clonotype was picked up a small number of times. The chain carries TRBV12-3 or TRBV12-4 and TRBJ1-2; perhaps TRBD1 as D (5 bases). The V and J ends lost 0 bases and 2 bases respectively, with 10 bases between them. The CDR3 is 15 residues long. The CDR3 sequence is CASSLASGRNYGYTF. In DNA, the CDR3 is TGTGCCAGCAGTTTAGCGTCGGGACGGAACTATGGCTACACCTTC.

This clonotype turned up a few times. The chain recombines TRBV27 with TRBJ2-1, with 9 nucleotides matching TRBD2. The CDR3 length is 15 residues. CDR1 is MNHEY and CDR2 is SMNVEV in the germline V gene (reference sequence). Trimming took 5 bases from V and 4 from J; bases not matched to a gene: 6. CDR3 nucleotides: TGTGCCAGCAGTCCGCTAGCGGGATGGTACAATGAGCAGTTCTTC. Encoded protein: CASSPLAGWYNEQFF.

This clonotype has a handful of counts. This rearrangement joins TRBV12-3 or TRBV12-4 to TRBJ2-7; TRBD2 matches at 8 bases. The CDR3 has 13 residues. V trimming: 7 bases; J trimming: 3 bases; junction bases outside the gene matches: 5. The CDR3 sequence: CASKREGRYEQYF. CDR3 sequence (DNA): TGTGCCAGCAAACGGGAGGGCCGCTACGAGCAGTACTTC.

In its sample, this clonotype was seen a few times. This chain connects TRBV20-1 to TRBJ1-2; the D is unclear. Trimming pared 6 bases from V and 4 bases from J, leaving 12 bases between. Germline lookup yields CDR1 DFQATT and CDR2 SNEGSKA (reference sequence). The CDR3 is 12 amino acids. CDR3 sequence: CSAPGTLYGYTF. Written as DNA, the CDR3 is TGCAGTGCACCGGGAACTCTCTATGGCTACACCTTC.

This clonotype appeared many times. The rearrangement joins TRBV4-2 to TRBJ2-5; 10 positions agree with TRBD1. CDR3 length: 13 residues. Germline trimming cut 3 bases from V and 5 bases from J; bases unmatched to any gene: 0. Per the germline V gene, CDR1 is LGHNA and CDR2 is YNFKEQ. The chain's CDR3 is CASSQDRGETQYF. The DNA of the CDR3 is TGTGCCAGCAGCCAGGACAGGGGGGAGACCCAGTACTTC.

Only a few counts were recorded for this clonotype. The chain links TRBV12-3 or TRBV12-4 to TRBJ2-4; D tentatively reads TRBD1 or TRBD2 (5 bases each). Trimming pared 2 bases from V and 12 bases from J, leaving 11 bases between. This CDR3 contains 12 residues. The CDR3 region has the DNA TGTGCCAGCAGTTTAAGAAAGGGACGTCAGTACTTC. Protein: CASSLRKGRQYF.

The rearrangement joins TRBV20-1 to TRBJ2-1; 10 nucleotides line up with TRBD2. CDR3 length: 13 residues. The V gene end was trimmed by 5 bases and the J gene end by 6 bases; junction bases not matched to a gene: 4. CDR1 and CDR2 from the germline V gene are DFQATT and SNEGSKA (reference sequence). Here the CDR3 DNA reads TGCAGTGCTTTATCTAGCGGGAGCAATGAGCAGTTCTTC. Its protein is CSALSSGSNEQFF.